The TCR beta chain described here comes from a study of Tregs in tolerant kidney transplant recipients. General study points: Few patients were studied, so findings need validation in larger groups.

Thawed PBMCs were FACS-sorted into unstimulated CD4+CD25+CD127- regulatory T cells, CD4+CD25- non-regulatory cells, CD4 and CD8 cells. Regulatory T cells were sorted from thawed PBMCs rested overnight at 37°C with approximately 190 IU/ml IL-2. TCRdb's table, derived via immunoSEQ multiplex PCR, lists solely in-frame clones and lacks some. This sample has about 46,000 clones, with around 90% found just once. Germline V gene sequence: CDR1 LNHNV, CDR2 YYDKDF (reference sequence). The J segment lost 3 bases and the V segment lost 9 bases, leaving 8 bases of the junction unmatched. The CDR3 runs to 15 residues. With regard to this clone: As yet, its antigen is unknown.

Sequencing was carried out using Tregs from blood. This chain links TRBV15 with TRBJ1-2; TRBD1 aligns across 12 bases. The receptor was derived from a human donor in good health. The CDR3 spells CATEPGTGGYYGYTF. Here the CDR3 DNA reads TGTGCCACTGAACCCGGGACAGGGGGCTACTATGGCTACACCTTC.